A selection of T cell receptor beta chains follows, all from one sample in a study of shared clonotypes between healthy human individuals. Profiling relied on immunoSEQ multiplex PCR, and the TCRdb table lists in-frame clones only, not all of them. The table lists about 1 million clones, about 75% of them singletons. What was sequenced was memory CD4+ T cells sorted from blood. The source of these receptors is a man aged 18 to 29 in good health. CDR3s include the opening cysteine and the closing phenylalanine or tryptophan. Each record gives: clone size, V gene, J gene, CDR3 length, D gene, CDR3 protein, CDR3 DNA. The D gene is left open where the match is weak. Only some rows state a clone size, as once, few, many or a class for expanded clones.

few	TRBV7-2	TRBJ2-7	17	TRBD2	CASSPFVSSGGAPEQYF	TGTGCCAGCAGCCCCTTCGTGTCTAGCGGGGGGGCCCCCGAGCAGTACTTC
-	TRBV6-1	TRBJ1-1	14	-	CASNPVREGTEAFF	TGTGCCAGCAACCCGGTAAGGGAGGGGACTGAAGCTTTCTTT
-	TRBV14	TRBJ2-3	16	TRBD2	CASSSGTRPLTDTQYF	TGTGCCAGCAGTTCCGGGACTAGACCCCTCACAGATACGCAGTATTTT
-	TRBV5-6	TRBJ2-3	17	TRBD1	CASAGTGWHSSTDTQYF	TGTGCCAGCGCCGGGACAGGGTGGCACTCTAGCACAGATACGCAGTATTTT
-	TRBV10-2	TRBJ1-5	15	TRBD1	CASSPGQGVGQPQHF	TGCGCCAGCAGCCCCGGACAGGGGGTTGGTCAGCCCCAGCATTTT
once	TRBV19	TRBJ1-2	15	TRBD1	CASSHPGTGIYGYTF	TGTGCCAGTAGCCACCCCGGGACAGGGATCTATGGCTACACCTTC
-	TRBV5-1	TRBJ2-3	15	-	CASSLERGGTDTQYF	TGCGCCAGCAGCTTGGAACGGGGAGGCACAGATACGCAGTATTTT
many	TRBV5-6	TRBJ1-5	13	TRBD1	CASSSKGAQPQHF	TGTGCCAGCAGCTCTAAGGGGGCTCAGCCCCAGCATTTT
-	TRBV5-4	TRBJ1-1	14	-	CASSSRQAITEAFF	TGTGCCAGCAGCTCGAGACAGGCTATCACTGAAGCTTTCTTT
-	TRBV6-1	TRBJ1-1	13	-	CASSDQMNTEAFF	TGTGCCAGCAGTGATCAGATGAACACTGAAGCTTTCTTT
-	TRBV7-2	TRBJ2-7	11	-	CASSSRYEQYF	TGTGCCAGCAGCAGCAGGTACGAGCAGTACTTC
-	TRBV30	TRBJ1-1	13	TRBD1	CAWSGTAMTEAFF	TGTGCCTGGAGCGGGACAGCTATGACTGAAGCTTTCTTT